This T cell receptor (beta chain) originates from a study of cytomegalovirus exposure and HLA in healthy donors. Regarding the study as a whole: Reports credit the classifier with highly specific, highly sensitive diagnosis of cytomegalovirus status. The study found most TCR sequences rare, yet found some public TCRs in many donors. Later genetic work tied a missense DCLRE1C variant to beta-chain V and J trimming. An analysis done earlier found most TCR beta V segments productive about 87% or about 30% of the time.

The PCR used 60 Vbeta and 13 Jbeta primers. The method was immunoSEQ multiplex PCR; TCRdb's version includes in-frame clones alone and lacks a portion of them. The sample lists approximately 92,000 clones; around 81% were seen once. The CDR3 runs 16 residues. Germline lookup yields CDR1 SGHAT and CDR2 FQDESV (reference sequence). V gave up 4 bases and J gave up 2 bases; unmatched junction bases: 3. This clone appeared a single time. Its antigen remains unknown. The clonotype originates from a woman between 65 and 79 years old in good health and CMV-seropositive. Sequencing used PBMCs. The chain carries TRBV11-1 and TRBJ2-3; 13 nucleotides agree with TRBD2. CDR3 sequence: CASSWGTSGTTDTQYF. The CDR3 bases are TGTGCCAGCAGCTGGGGGACTAGCGGGACCACAGATACGCAGTATTTT. Combining the CDR3 with reference TRBV11-1 and TRBJ2-3 gives the whole variable domain EAEVAQSPRYKITEKSQAVAFWCDPISGHATLYWYRQILGQGPELLVQFQDESVVDDSQLPKDRFSAERLKGVDSTLKIQPAELGDSAMYLCASSWGTSGTTDTQYFGPGTRLTVL.